The table lists the clone carrying this T cell receptor beta chain with many counts. The antigen is undetermined. Investigators reverse transcribed all isolated RNA, so they sequenced expressed TCRB transcripts. The data were produced by immunoSEQ multiplex PCR, yet TCRdb's version contains in-frame clones alone and is incomplete. The sample holds 150,000 to 170,000 clones; 7.5% to 10% are singletons and the top ten take 0.65%. After removal of 4 bases from V and 6 bases from J, the junction contained 7 bases not matched to a gene. The CDR3 is 13 residues long. The germline V gene encodes CDR1 GTSNPN and CDR2 SVGIG (reference sequence). These data belong to a study of beta chain features in type 1 diabetes. Findings and limits, study-wide: People with Type 1 diabetes carried modestly yet significantly shorter TCRB CDR3s in all four CD4+ subsets. Possibly, sequencing cDNA over-represented cells that had high TCR expression levels. Sampled from patients, naive, central memory and Treg TCRB repertoires appeared more similar than those sampled from healthy donors.

The chain links TRBV30 to TRBJ2-3; 7 bases align to TRBD2. This TCR was sampled from a man between 18 and 35 years old in good health. Sequencing was carried out using central memory CD4+ T cells from blood. CDR3 sequence (DNA): TGTGCCTGGAAGGTCCCCGGGGGGGATACGCAGTATTTT. It encodes CAWKVPGGDTQYF.